These 20 T cell receptor beta chains share one sample of origin, sequenced in a study of blood T cell repertoires in COVID-19. TCRdb's copy holds only in-frame clones and misses some; the assay was immunoSEQ multiplex PCR. Among 150,000 to 200,000 clones listed, roughly 90% were seen once. The source material was peripheral blood. These receptors originate from a man in his fifties or sixties with acute or convalescent COVID-19.

This rearrangement joins TRBV25-1 to TRBJ2-1; D is ambiguous. CDR1 and CDR2 from the germline V gene are MGHDK and SYGVNS. The CDR3 runs to 14 residues. V shed 1 base and J shed 4 bases, with 8 bases lying between them. Here the CDR3 DNA reads TGTGCCAGCAGTGAATCCCAGATATACAATGAGCAGTTCTTC. It encodes CASSESQIYNEQFF.

Concerning this clone itself: At the DNA level, this CDR3 is encoded by other sequences in the same sample as well. The chain recombines TRBV6-2 or TRBV6-3 with TRBJ2-3; the match to TRBD2 covers 12 bases. V trimming: 4 bases; J trimming: 6 bases; junction bases outside the gene matches: 2. The CDR3 sequence is 14 residues long. CDR1 is MNHEY and CDR2 is SVGEGT in the germline V gene. CDR3 sequence (DNA): TGTGCCAGCAGTTGGACTAGCGGGGCGGATACGCAGTATTTT. Translated: CASSWTSGADTQYF.

The chain has TRBV6-6 and TRBJ2-1, with 10 bases identical to TRBD1. With V trimmed by 6 bases and J by 3 bases, 5 bases remained unmatched. Germline-derived CDR1 and CDR2 are MNHNY and SVGAGI (reference sequence). The CDR3 contains 15 residues. CDR3 loop: CASRSGTGDYNEQFF. The DNA for the CDR3 is TGTGCCAGCAGATCCGGGACAGGGGACTACAATGAGCAGTTCTTC.

The chain joins TRBV3-1 (or the pseudogene TRBV3-2) to TRBJ1-5; 7 bases agree with TRBD1. CDR3 length: 14 residues. Germline CDR1 reads LGHDT; CDR2 reads YNNKEL (reference sequence). The junction had 6 bases not matched to a gene; V was cut back by 4 bases and J by 6 bases. The CDR3 DNA reads TGTGCCAGCAGCCCCAGGGGGAAAGGTCAGCCCCAGCATTTT. Its protein is CASSPRGKGQPQHF.

This chain joins TRBV28 and TRBJ2-7; possible D gene TRBD1, 6 bases. The CDR3 is 12 residues long. The V and J ends lost 2 bases and 4 bases respectively, with 6 bases between them. Germline lookup yields CDR1 MDHEN and CDR2 SYDVKM. Here the CDR3 reads CASSLTGYEQYF. The CDR3 coding sequence is TGTGCCAGCAGTTTAACAGGGTACGAGCAGTACTTC.

The gene calls are TRBV7-9 and TRBJ1-4; D unclear. There are 14 residues in the CDR3. With 5 bases removed from V and 0 bases from J, the gap between germline ends came to 7 bases. The germline CDR1 and CDR2 sequences are SEHNR and FQNEAQ (reference sequence). This chain's CDR3 is CASSLSATNEKLFF. The CDR3 nucleotides read TGTGCCAGCAGCCTGTCAGCAACTAATGAAAAACTGTTTTTT.

In DNA, the CDR3 is TGTGCCAGCTCACAAACCACCGGGACAGCTAATGAAAAACTGTTTTTT. Protein product: CASSQTTGTANEKLFF. V is TRBV18 and J is TRBJ1-4, with TRBD1 identical over 7 bases. V shed 4 bases and J 3 bases; nucleotides not matched to a gene: 8. Per the germline V gene, CDR1 is KGHSH and CDR2 is LQKENI. The CDR3 consists of 16 residues. Supplemented by reference TRBV18 and TRBJ1-4, the full variable domain reads NAGVMQNPRHLVRRRGQEARLRCSPMKGHSHVYWYRQLPEEGLKFMVYLQKENIIDESGMPKERFSAEFPKEGPSILRIQQVVRGDSAAYFCASSQTTGTANEKLFFGSGTQLSVL.

The chain is built from TRBV11-2 and TRBJ2-5, with 10 bases matching TRBD2. The V segment lost 5 bases and the J segment 7 bases; nucleotides outside the gene matches: 7. From germline, CDR1 is SGHAT and CDR2 FQNNGV. The CDR3 has 14 amino acids. The CDR3 nucleotides read TGTGCCAGCAGCCAGCTAGCGGGGGTGGTGACCCAGTACTTC. This translates into CASSQLAGVVTQYF.

The rearrangement links TRBV7-2 to TRBJ2-1, with 12 bases that match TRBD2. J was trimmed by 2 bases and V by 5 bases; bases with no gene match: 13. The CDR3 loop spans 19 amino acids. The V gene's germline CDR1 is SGHTA and CDR2 FQGNSA. The CDR3 protein is CASSPGGASGRGPYNEQFF. The CDR3 DNA reads TGTGCCAGCAGCCCTGGGGGGGCTAGCGGGAGGGGGCCCTACAATGAGCAGTTCTTC.

The chain combines TRBV12-5 with TRBJ1-4; D unclear. V was pared by 3 bases and J by 5 bases, with 16 bases between. CDR1 is LGHNT, CDR2 FRNRAP, per germline. The CDR3 is made up of 16 amino acids. The CDR3 sequence is CASGFPPGRGNEKLFF. Here the CDR3 DNA reads TGTGCTAGTGGTTTCCCCCCGGGAAGAGGGAATGAAAAACTGTTTTTT.

This clone occurred once. The chain joins TRBV19 to TRBJ2-7; perhaps TRBD1 as D (8 bases). The length of the CDR3 is 15 residues. Deletions cut 6 bases from V and 4 bases from J, with 19 bases between. CDR1 and CDR2 (germline): LNHDA, SQIVND (reference sequence). CDR3 nucleotides: TGTGCCAGTAGGTTAAAGGACAGGGAGGGGTACGAGCAGTACGTC. Amino acid sequence: CASRLKDREGYEQYV.

This chain uses TRBV5-4 with TRBJ2-7; TRBD2 aligns across 7 bases. The germline CDR1 and CDR2 sequences are SGHNT and YYREEE (reference sequence). CDR3 length: 14 amino acids. The ends lost 2 bases at V and 2 bases at J; junction bases unmatched: 4. The CDR3 nucleotides read TGTGCCAGCAGCTTCGGGACTAAACCCTACGAGCAGTACTTC. Amino acid sequence: CASSFGTKPYEQYF. The full variable domain, its missing parts supplied by reference TRBV5-4 and TRBJ2-7, is ETGVTQSPTHLIKTRGQQVTLRCSSQSGHNTVSWYQQALGQGPQFIFQYYREEENGRGNFPPRFSGLQFPNYSSELNVNALELDDSALYLCASSFGTKPYEQYFGPGTRLTVT.

The rearrangement links TRBV12-3 or TRBV12-4 to TRBJ2-7; perhaps TRBD2 as D (6 bases). This CDR3 contains 13 residues. The germline V and J ends were trimmed by 8 bases and 5 bases, with 16 bases remaining between them. CDR3 in DNA: TGTGCCAGCCACCGAGGAGGGGCTGACGAGCAGTACTTC. Protein product: CASHRGGADEQYF.

V usage is TRBV5-6 and J usage is TRBJ1-5; D is perhaps TRBD1 (6 bases). CDR3 length: 13 residues. Germline loops: CDR1 SGHDT, CDR2 YYEEEE. V was shortened by 2 bases and J by 5 bases, with 8 bases between the two germline ends. As DNA, the CDR3 is TGTGCCAGCAGCTTCTCAGGGGATCAGCCCCAGCATTTT. This sequence encodes CASSFSGDQPQHF.

The gene calls are TRBV28 and TRBJ2-5; a weak D match, TRBD1 (6 bases). The V end lost 5 bases, the J end lost 3 bases, and 19 bases lay between the germline ends. Germline V gives CDR1 MDHEN, CDR2 SYDVKM. The CDR3 has 16 residues. The CDR3 nucleotides are TGTGCCAGCAGTCGAGGTTCCAGTGCAGGGGAAGAGACCCAGTACTTC. Its translation: CASSRGSSAGEETQYF. Complete variable domain (other parts from reference TRBV28 and TRBJ2-5): DVKVTQSSRYLVKRTGEKVFLECVQDMDHENMFWYRQDPGLGLRLIYFSYDVKMKEKGDIPEGYSVSREKKERFSLILESASTNQTSMYLCASSRGSSAGEETQYFGPGTRLLVL.

This rearrangement joins TRBV12-3 or TRBV12-4 to TRBJ1-4; D perhaps matches TRBD1 (6 bases). V lost 5 bases, J lost 12 bases, and 13 bases lay in between. CDR3 length: 12 residues. The CDR3 sequence is CASSMGGGQLFF. CDR3 sequence (DNA): TGTGCCAGCAGTATGGGGGGGGGCCAACTGTTTTTT.

Points on this clone: The junction departs from germline at one end; a sequencing error may be responsible. The V call is TRBV25-1, the J call TRBJ2-2; D gene ambiguous. Germline CDR1 MGHDK, CDR2 SYGVNS. The CDR3 is made up of 12 amino acids. The CDR3 DNA follows: TGTGCCAGCAGTCAATATAAAGGGGAGCTGTTTTTT. Its protein is CASSQYKGELFF.

This rearrangement joins TRBV28 to TRBJ2-5, with 10 positions matching TRBD1. Germline loops: CDR1 MDHEN, CDR2 SYDVKM. The CDR3 consists of 16 residues. Losses at the gene ends were 3 bases for V and 1 base for J; bases not matched to a gene: 5. CDR3 protein: CASSFGQGDSQETQYF. The CDR3 DNA reads as TGTGCCAGCAGTTTCGGACAGGGGGATTCCCAAGAGACCCAGTACTTC.

This clone showed up just once. The chain links TRBV12-5 to TRBJ2-2; 11 bases fit TRBD1. The V gene's germline CDR1 is LGHNT and CDR2 FRNRAP. This CDR3 has 13 amino acids. Losses at the gene ends were 7 bases for V and 6 bases for J; bases not matched to a gene: 1. DNA of the CDR3: TGTGCTAGTGCGGGACAGGGGGCCGGGGAGCTGTTTTTT. This codes for CASAGQGAGELFF.

The chain combines TRBV27 with TRBJ1-6, with D uncertain. Germline assignment: CDR1 MNHEY and CDR2 SMNVEV (reference sequence). V dropped 4 bases and J dropped 3 bases, with 10 bases sitting between them. The CDR3 has 15 residues. CDR3 protein: CASSSRLDYNSPLHF. The CDR3 DNA follows: TGTGCCAGCAGTTCCCGACTTGACTATAATTCACCCCTCCACTTT.